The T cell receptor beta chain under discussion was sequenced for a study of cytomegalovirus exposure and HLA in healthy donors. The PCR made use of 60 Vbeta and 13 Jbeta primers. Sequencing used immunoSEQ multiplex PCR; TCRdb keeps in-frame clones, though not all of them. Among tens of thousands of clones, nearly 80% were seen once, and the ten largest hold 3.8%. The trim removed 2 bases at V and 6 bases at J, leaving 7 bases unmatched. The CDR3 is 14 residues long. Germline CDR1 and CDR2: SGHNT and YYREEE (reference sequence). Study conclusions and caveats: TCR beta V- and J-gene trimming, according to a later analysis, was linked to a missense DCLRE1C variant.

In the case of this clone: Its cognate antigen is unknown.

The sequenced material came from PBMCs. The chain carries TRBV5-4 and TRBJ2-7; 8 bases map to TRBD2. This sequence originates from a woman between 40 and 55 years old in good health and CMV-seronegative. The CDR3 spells CASSLAGVMPEQYF. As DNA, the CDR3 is TGTGCCAGCAGCTTAGCGGGGGTAATGCCCGAGCAGTACTTC.